These 27 T cell receptor beta chains originate from one sample sequenced in a study of CD8 T cells in ankylosing spondylitis. TCRdb itself ran the 5' RACE reads through MiXCR, one entry per CDR3 protein. The data contain some 300,000 distinct CDR3 sequences, less than 25% of them singletons. Sequenced: blood, either unsorted or a sorted T cell fraction (not recorded which). Receptors originate from a female donor with ankylosing spondylitis or in good health (not recorded which).

This clonotype was detected a few times. This rearrangement joins TRBV6-1 to TRBJ2-4; D unclear. The CDR3 contains 14 residues. V lost 2 bases, J lost 6 bases, and 11 bases lay in between. Germline CDR1 and CDR2: MNHNS and SASEGT. The CDR3 here is CASSELRSGNIQYF. The CDR3 DNA sequence: TGTGCCAGCAGTGAACTGAGGTCGGGAAACATTCAGTACTTC.

The chain employs TRBV12-3 or TRBV12-4 and TRBJ2-7; D is unresolved. This CDR3 is built from 13 residues. The ends were cut back, 4 bases at V and 3 bases at J, with 10 bases in the middle. The DNA of the CDR3 is TGTGCCAGCAGTTCGACCCTTGGCTACGAGCAGTACTTC. Its translation: CASSSTLGYEQYF.

As regards this clonotype: One end of the junction is discordant with germline, which a read error may explain. This sequence joins TRBV7-2 and TRBJ2-7, with D possibly TRBD2 on 6 matching bases. CDR1 and CDR2 (germline): SGHTA, FQGNSA. The CDR3 has 14 amino acids. The CDR3 nucleotides read TGTGTCAGCAGCTACCGGGACTGGCCCTACGAGCAGTACTTC. This gives the protein CVSSYRDWPYEQYF.

In its sample, this clonotype was seen many times. The V call is TRBV4-2, the J call TRBJ2-7, with 11 bases that match TRBD2. The germline CDR1 and CDR2 sequences are LGHNA and YNFKEQ. With V trimmed by 3 bases and J by 7 bases, 8 bases remained unmatched. This CDR3 contains 15 residues. The DNA of the CDR3 is TGTGCCAGCAGCCAGACACTAGCGGGAGTAGGTGAGCAGTACTTC. Protein sequence: CASSQTLAGVGEQYF.

The V and J genes are TRBV20-1 and TRBJ2-7; either TRBD1 or TRBD2 may fit D (5 bases each). The length of the CDR3 is 18 residues. Trimming left V 3 bases short and J 2 bases short, with 26 bases between. The germline V gene encodes CDR1 DFQATT and CDR2 SNEGSKA (reference sequence). The CDR3 nucleotides are TGCAGTGCTAGCGGGTGGCGCCAAGACCGGGGCGAACCCTACGAGCAGTACTTC. It specifies CSASGWRQDRGEPYEQYF.

This clonotype was seen at least ten times. This chain links TRBV7-6 with TRBJ1-4, with D maybe TRBD1 (6 bases). Trimming pared 2 bases from V and 3 bases from J, leaving 7 bases between. CDR3 length equals 14 residues. The germline gives CDR1 SGHVS, CDR2 FNYEAQ. The CDR3 reads CASSLRGPNEKLFF. In nucleotides, the CDR3 is TGTGCCAGCAGCTTACGGGGGCCTAATGAAAAACTGTTTTTT.

The V gene is TRBV2, the J gene TRBJ2-5; the D gene is possibly TRBD2 (5 bases). Per germline, CDR1 SNHLY and CDR2 FYNNEI. This CDR3 spans 14 amino acids. The germline V and J ends were trimmed by 4 bases and 7 bases, with 16 bases remaining between them. The CDR3 DNA is TGTGCCAGCAGTGGCCCTAGCTCCTCGGGGACCCAGTACTTC. Encoded protein: CASSGPSSSGTQYF.

This chain links TRBV12-3 or TRBV12-4 with TRBJ1-1; no clear D. CDR3 length equals 14 residues. Trimming took 2 bases from V and 2 from J, leaving 9 bases between them. The CDR3 nucleotides are TGTGCCAGCAGTTTACCCCCCCGAAACACTGAAGCTTTCTTT. Its translation is CASSLPPRNTEAFF.

The rearrangement uses TRBV11-2 and TRBJ1-1; a possible D gene is TRBD1 (5 bases). Germline-derived CDR1 and CDR2 are SGHAT and FQNNGV. This CDR3 spans 15 amino acids. The ends were cut back, 5 bases at V and 1 base at J, with 14 bases in the middle. Written as DNA, the CDR3 is TGTGCCAGCAGCCGGGGGGACGTAGCGAACACTGAAGCTTTCTTT. As protein: CASSRGDVANTEAFF.

This clonotype appeared a few times. This chain connects TRBV27 to TRBJ2-3, with D maybe TRBD2 (7 bases). This CDR3 is built from 14 residues. Germline-derived CDR1 and CDR2 are MNHEY and SMNVEV (reference sequence). V lost 8 bases, J lost 2 bases, and 14 bases lay in between. For the CDR3, the DNA is TGTGCCAGCGGGGGAGGGGGGGCCACAGATACGCAGTATTTT. Translated: CASGGGGATDTQYF.

The rearrangement uses TRBV24-1 and TRBJ2-3, with D possibly TRBD2 on 6 matching bases. Trimming cost V 9 bases and J 3 bases, with 12 bases left between them. The CDR3 extends over 13 amino acids. CDR1 is KGHDR and CDR2 is SFDVKD in the germline V gene. Written as DNA, the CDR3 is TGTGCCACCCGGGGAGGAAGAACAGATACGCAGTATTTT. Residues: CATRGGRTDTQYF.

J is TRBJ2-7 and V is TRBV20-1; weak D call: TRBD1 (5 bases). Per germline, CDR1 DFQATT and CDR2 SNEGSKA (reference sequence). V was pared by 3 bases and J by 4 bases, with 16 bases between. The CDR3 extends over 14 amino acids. CDR3 nucleotides: TGCAGTGCTAGGGGCCCACAGGCCGCGTACGAGCAGTACTTC. Its translation: CSARGPQAAYEQYF.

This clonotype was seen only a few times. The rearrangement joins TRBV20-1 to TRBJ2-1; D is unclear. V shed 6 bases and J shed 4 bases, with 16 bases lying between them. Per germline, CDR1 DFQATT and CDR2 SNEGSKA (reference sequence). This CDR3 is built from 14 residues. The CDR3 loop is CSAARLADYNEQFF. The CDR3 DNA reads as TGCAGTGCCGCGAGGCTGGCGGATTACAATGAGCAGTTCTTC.

This clonotype was observed a handful of times. This rearrangement joins TRBV7-8 to TRBJ1-1; D unclear. This CDR3 has 12 residues. The V end was cut by 5 bases, the J end by 5 bases, with 9 bases between. Germline CDR1 SGHVS, CDR2 FQNEAQ. CDR3 nucleotides: TGTGCCAGCAGCCACCCCGGGACTGAAGCTTTCTTT. Amino acid sequence: CASSHPGTEAFF.

A few counts support this clonotype. The V and J genes are TRBV28 and TRBJ2-1; the D gene is possibly TRBD2 (5 bases). Germline CDR1 MDHEN, CDR2 SYDVKM. CDR3 length equals 16 residues. V lost 5 bases to trimming and J lost 10 bases, with 24 bases between them. The DNA of the CDR3 is TGTGCCAGCAGTGACCCCTCTAGCTCTTTCGGGTCGGAGCAGTTCTTC. Its protein product is CASSDPSSSFGSEQFF.

The sample holds many counts of this clonotype. CDR3 loop: CASSFKETGEQFF. In DNA form, the CDR3 reads TGTGCCAGCAGTTTTAAGGAAACGGGTGAGCAGTTCTTC. This chain connects TRBV12-3 or TRBV12-4 to TRBJ2-1, with D unresolved. Trimming took off 3 bases at V and 9 bases at J, with 12 bases between the two ends. This CDR3 contains 13 residues.

The V gene is TRBV28, the J gene TRBJ2-7, with D possibly being TRBD1 or TRBD2 (5 bases each). CDR1 and CDR2 from the germline V gene are MDHEN and SYDVKM. CDR3 length equals 14 residues. V lost 8 bases to trimming and J lost 5 bases, with 19 bases between them. CDR3 in amino acids: CASREGTRLHEQYF. As DNA, the CDR3 is TGTGCCAGCCGGGAAGGGACCCGACTCCACGAGCAGTACTTC.

This clonotype was recorded many times. The rearrangement links TRBV7-9 to TRBJ1-1; D not resolved. CDR1 and CDR2 (germline): SEHNR, FQNEAQ (reference sequence). The germline V and J ends were trimmed by 2 bases and 8 bases, with 12 bases remaining between them. CDR3 length equals 13 residues. The CDR3 sequence: CASSLMEGGEAFF. CDR3 in DNA: TGTGCCAGCAGCTTAATGGAGGGAGGCGAAGCTTTCTTT.

The chain links TRBV10-3 to TRBJ2-3; TRBD2 agrees at 7 bases. The J segment lost 3 bases and the V segment lost 6 bases, leaving 3 bases of the junction unmatched. CDR1 and CDR2 (germline): ENHRY, SYGVKD. The CDR3 covers 13 residues. DNA of the CDR3: TGTGCCATCAGCGGACTAGGAACAGATACGCAGTATTTT. This sequence encodes CAISGLGTDTQYF.

This sequence joins TRBV18 and TRBJ2-7; 10 bases map to TRBD1. The length of the CDR3 is 14 residues. V lost 5 bases, J lost 3 bases, and 4 bases stayed unmatched. Germline lookup yields CDR1 KGHSH and CDR2 LQKENI. In DNA, the CDR3 is TGTGCCAGCTCATCGGACAGGGGGGTCTACGAGCAGTACTTC. Residues: CASSSDRGVYEQYF.

This clonotype was picked up many times. The CDR3 sequence is CSVEGGKYGYTF. The CDR3 DNA follows: TGCAGCGTTGAAGGGGGCAAATATGGCTACACCTTC. The chain combines TRBV29-1 with TRBJ1-2, with a weak D call TRBD1 (5 bases). Deletions cut 1 base from V and 5 bases from J, with 8 bases between. Germline values: CDR1 SQVTM, CDR2 ANQGSEA. The CDR3 totals 12 residues. The full variable domain, in which reference TRBV29-1 and TRBJ1-2 provide the parts outside the CDR3, is SAVISQKPSRDICQRGTSLTIQCQVDSQVTMMFWYRQQPGQSLTLIATANQGSEATYESGFVIDKFPISRPNLTFSTLTVSNMSPEDSSIYLCSVEGGKYGYTFGSGTRLTVV.

This chain links TRBV2 with TRBJ1-1; D is undetermined. Trimming stripped 1 base from V and 4 bases from J, with 13 bases between. The CDR3 extends over 15 amino acids. The V gene's germline CDR1 is SNHLY and CDR2 FYNNEI. Here the CDR3 reads CASSEVRGLPTEAFF. The CDR3 DNA reads TGTGCCAGCAGTGAAGTCAGAGGGTTACCCACTGAAGCTTTCTTT.

A few counts support this clonotype. This chain joins TRBV11-2 and TRBJ2-1, with 10 bases fitting TRBD2. V was pared by 1 base and J by 5 bases, with 8 bases of the junction left unmatched. Per the germline V gene, CDR1 is SGHAT and CDR2 is FQNNGV. The CDR3 contains 17 residues. DNA for the CDR3: TGTGCCAGCAGCTTAGTGCCTAGCGGGAGACCCCACAATGAGCAGTTCTTC. Translated, it gives CASSLVPSGRPHNEQFF.

This clonotype was observed many times. V is TRBV5-1 and J is TRBJ2-3; perhaps TRBD2 as D (6 bases). V dropped 4 bases and J dropped 2 bases, with 14 bases sitting between them. Germline values: CDR1 SGHRS, CDR2 YFSETQ. The CDR3 runs 15 residues. The DNA of the CDR3 is TGCGCCAGCAGCCCGTTAGGCGGGAACACAGATACGCAGTATTTT. Amino acids: CASSPLGGNTDTQYF.

The genes are TRBV20-1 and TRBJ2-1, with TRBD2 matching 12 bases. The ends lost 3 bases at V and 6 bases at J; junction bases unmatched: 9. The germline V gene has CDR1 DFQATT and CDR2 SNEGSKA (reference sequence). The CDR3 covers 16 residues. CDR3 DNA: TGCAGTGCTAGCCCATACCTAGCGGGAGGGGGCAATGAGCAGTTCTTC. The encoded protein is CSASPYLAGGGNEQFF.

There are a few counts of this clonotype. The rearrangement links TRBV12-3 or TRBV12-4 to TRBJ1-1, with D tentatively TRBD1 (6 bases). V gave up 7 bases and J gave up 1 base, with 13 bases separating them. The CDR3 totals 14 residues. The CDR3 nucleotides are TGTGCCAGCACCCTGGGGACACCGAACACTGAAGCTTTCTTT. This sequence encodes CASTLGTPNTEAFF.

The rearrangement links TRBV7-2 to TRBJ1-4, with 7 bases fitting TRBD1. V was pared by 3 bases and J by 8 bases, with 6 bases of the junction left unmatched. Germline V lookup: CDR1 SGHTA, CDR2 FQGNSA. This CDR3 contains 14 residues. CDR3 nucleotide sequence: TGTGCCAGCAGCTTGGGGACAGTGGGCGAAAAACTGTTTTTT. It yields the protein CASSLGTVGEKLFF.